This T cell receptor (beta chain) was retrieved from a study of T-cell memory formation after mild COVID-19. Overall study: Largely, TCR clusters stayed within a single donor. The study's findings and limits: Mainly CM and EM harbored the contracting CD4+ clones; mainly EMRA harbored the CD8+ ones. The finding that pre-infection memory included some responding clones suggested that cross-reactive memory joined.

One entry per CDR3 protein results from TCRdb running MiXCR on the 5' RACE reads. Among roughly 400,000 distinct CDR3 sequences, roughly a quarter were seen once, and the ten largest hold about 8.7%. The table lists this clonotype with many counts. The antigen remains undetermined. Germline-derived CDR1 and CDR2 are MNHEY and SMNVEV (reference sequence). The V end was cut by 6 bases, the J end by 5 bases, with 14 bases between. CDR3 length: 15 residues. The sequenced sample was PBMCs or a T cell subset sorted from them (not recorded which). The TCR originated in an adult woman who had mild COVID-19 (a few samples of this study predate the infection). Cell type and time point are not known. The chain joins TRBV27 to TRBJ1-6; D unclear. CDR3 bases: TGTGCCAGCAGCCCTTCCGCCCCAAATAATTCACCCCTCCACTTT. This codes for CASSPSAPNNSPLHF.